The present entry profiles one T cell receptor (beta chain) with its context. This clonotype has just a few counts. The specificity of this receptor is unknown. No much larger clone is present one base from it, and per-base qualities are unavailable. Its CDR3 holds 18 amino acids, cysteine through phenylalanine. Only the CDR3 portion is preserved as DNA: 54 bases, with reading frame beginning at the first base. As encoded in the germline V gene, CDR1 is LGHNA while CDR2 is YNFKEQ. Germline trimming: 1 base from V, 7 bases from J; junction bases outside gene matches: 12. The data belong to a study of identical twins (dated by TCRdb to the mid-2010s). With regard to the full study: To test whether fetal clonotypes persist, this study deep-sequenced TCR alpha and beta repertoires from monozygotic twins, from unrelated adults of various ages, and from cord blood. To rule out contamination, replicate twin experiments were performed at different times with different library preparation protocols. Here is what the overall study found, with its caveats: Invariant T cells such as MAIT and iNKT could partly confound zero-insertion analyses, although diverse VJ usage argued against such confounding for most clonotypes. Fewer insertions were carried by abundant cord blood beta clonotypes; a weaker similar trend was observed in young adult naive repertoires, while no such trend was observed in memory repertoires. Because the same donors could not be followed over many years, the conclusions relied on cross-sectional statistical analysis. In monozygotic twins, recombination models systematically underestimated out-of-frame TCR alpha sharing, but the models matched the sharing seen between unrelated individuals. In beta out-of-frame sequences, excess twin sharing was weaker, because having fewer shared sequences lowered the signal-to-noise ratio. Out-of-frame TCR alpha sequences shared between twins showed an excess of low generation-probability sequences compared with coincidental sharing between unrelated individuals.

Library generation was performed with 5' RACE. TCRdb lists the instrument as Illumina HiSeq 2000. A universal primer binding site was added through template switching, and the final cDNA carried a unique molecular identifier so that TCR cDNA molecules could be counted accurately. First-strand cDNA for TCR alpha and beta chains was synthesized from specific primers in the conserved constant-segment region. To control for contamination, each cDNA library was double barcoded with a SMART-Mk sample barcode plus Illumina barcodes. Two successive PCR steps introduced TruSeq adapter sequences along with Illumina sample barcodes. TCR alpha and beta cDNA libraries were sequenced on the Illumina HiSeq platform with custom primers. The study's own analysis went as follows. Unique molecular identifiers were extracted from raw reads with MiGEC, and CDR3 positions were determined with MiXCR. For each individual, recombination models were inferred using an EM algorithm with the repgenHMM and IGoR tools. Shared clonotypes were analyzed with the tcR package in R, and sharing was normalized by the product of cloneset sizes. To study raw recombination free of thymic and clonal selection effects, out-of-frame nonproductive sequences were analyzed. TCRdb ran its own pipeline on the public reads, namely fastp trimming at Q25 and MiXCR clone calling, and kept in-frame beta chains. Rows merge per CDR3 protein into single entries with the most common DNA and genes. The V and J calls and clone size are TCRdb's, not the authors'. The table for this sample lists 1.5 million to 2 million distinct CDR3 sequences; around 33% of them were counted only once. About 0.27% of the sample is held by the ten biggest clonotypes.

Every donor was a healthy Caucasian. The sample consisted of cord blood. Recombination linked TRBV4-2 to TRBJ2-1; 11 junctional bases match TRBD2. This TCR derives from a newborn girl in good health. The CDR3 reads CASSQVGGSSGGKNEQFF. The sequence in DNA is TGTGCCAGCAGCCAAGTCGGGGGGTCTAGCGGGGGGAAAAATGAGCAGTTCTTC.